This entry concerns a single T cell receptor beta chain. Its antigen remains unknown. This same CDR3 is encoded by further DNA sequences in the sample. The entry originates in a study of T cell responses to AZD1222 COVID-19 vaccine. Overall study: Second doses were pooled across both intervals (about 4 or about 12 weeks). General observations from the study: Researchers report vaccine-associated CD4 TCRs spanning spike, with dominance at 160-218 and 743-854. An increase in Spike-specific TCR breadth and depth was observed after two AZD1222 doses.

The CDR3 runs 14 residues. The germline V gene has CDR1 SGDLS and CDR2 YYNGEE. V was clipped by 5 bases and J by 2 bases, with 8 bases between them. Repertoires were generated with immunoSEQ multiplex PCR, while TCRdb's copy carries only in-frame clones and drops some. This sample has some 120,000 clones; 80% to 90% occur once, and the top ten carry around 1.6%. This TCR derives from an adult in good health. The source material was peripheral blood, sampled on day 0 of AZD1222 vaccination. V usage is TRBV9 and J usage is TRBJ2-6; D ambiguous. DNA for the CDR3: TGTGCCAGCAGTGCGGTCGCTGGGGCCAACGTCCTGACTTTC. It codes for CASSAVAGANVLTF.